This TCR beta chain was identified during a study of tumor-infiltrating lymphocytes in primary liver carcinoma. About the study: The five patients, who were men and women, ranged in age from 30 to 69 years. Samples yielded about 3.65 to 8 million productive TCRbeta reads, similar across tissue types.

A primer matching the constant region was used to make TCR beta cDNA from approximately 0.45 ug of total RNA. A slightly modified ARM-PCR protocol with three nested multiplex PCR rounds produced these TCR beta libraries. Both of the initial two PCR rounds ran for about 11 cycles and employed TRBV1-TRBV30 forward primers alongside a C-beta reverse primer. TCRdb reanalysed the multiplex PCR reads using MiXCR and keeps one entry per CDR3 protein. The sample has about 120,000 distinct CDR3 sequences; less than 75% are singletons. The germline gives CDR1 SGHDN, CDR2 FVKESK. This CDR3 is 15 amino acids long. It was from roughly 20-30 mg of unsorted bulk tissue that RNA and DNA were co-extracted. Note on this clonotype: The junction differs from germline at one of its ends, possibly a read error.

The rearrangement uses TRBV14 and TRBJ2-7, with 10 positions matching TRBD1. Sequenced: tumor-adjacent normal liver tissue. The receptor was isolated from an older woman with primary liver carcinoma and hepatitis B virus infection. The CDR3 sequence is CASSHLGQGKYEQYF. Written as DNA, the CDR3 is TGTGCTAGCAGCCATTTGGGACAGGGGAAGTACGAGCAGTACTTC.